This T cell receptor beta chain was captured in a study of T cells after yellow fever vaccination. This clonotype came up many times. As yet, its antigen is unknown. CDR1 is DFQATT, CDR2 SNEGSKA, per germline (reference sequence). There are 13 residues in the CDR3. Between the trimmed V and J ends, which lost 5 bases and 5 bases, there was a span of 15 bases. Overall study results and limits: Repertoires obtained by FACS sorting could include abundant clonotypes that entered as contaminants from the bulk population. Weaker overall, the secondary response nonetheless peaked faster (day 5 versus 15). Subsequent booster samples again held most clones from primary vaccination (just under 98% CD4, about 86% CD8).

By 5'RACE template switching, TCR cDNA was produced, with a universal primer site and UMIs added in the process. Each CDR3 protein is one row after TCRdb ran MiXCR on the 5' RACE reads. The table has approximately 120,000 distinct CDR3 sequences, about 7% seen once. The TCR originated in a young man who received the YFV17D yellow fever vaccine. The sequencing used CD4+ T cells sorted from PBMCs, collected 10 days after the first yellow fever vaccination. This chain uses TRBV20-1 with TRBJ1-1, with D perhaps TRBD1 (5 bases). CDR3: CSARLGGRTEAFF. In nucleotides, the CDR3 is TGCAGTGCTCGCTTGGGGGGGAGGACTGAAGCTTTCTTT.